The clone carrying this T cell receptor beta chain was detected ten times or more. Time point given: patch test 3, about 24 weeks after DPC sensitization. Described treatment: therapeutic diphenylcyclopropenone sensitization with weekly scalp DPC. Alopecia patients deemed DPC-suitable, aged 18 to 70, excluding pregnancy. The CDR3 loop spans 11 amino acids. Germline loops: CDR1 DFQATT, CDR2 SNEGSKA (reference sequence). V shed 3 bases and J shed 7 bases, with 7 bases lying between them. This specimen comes from a study of human T cells and chemical hapten exposure. The wider study: Across samples, TCR yields varied, mostly owing to small differences in pooled library volumes.

Source study methods: There were a median of around 97,000 TCRs per sample, with a range from roughly 20,000 to 700,000. TCRdb redid the calling of the RACE reads with MiXCR, one entry per CDR3 protein. The V and J calls reflect TCRdb's pipeline rather than the authors' work. This table has some 74,000 distinct CDR3 sequences, roughly 13% appearing once. This chain joins TRBV20-1 and TRBJ2-1; D ambiguous. This sequence originates from a woman aged 50 to 60 with alopecia areata. Some clones in this sample may be carry-over from other donors' samples. The specimen comprised whole blood, sampled in connection with sensitization to the hapten diphenylcyclopropenone (DPC). The CDR3 bases are TGCAGTGCTAGTGGTGTGAATGAGCAGTTCTTC. Its protein is CSASGVNEQFF.